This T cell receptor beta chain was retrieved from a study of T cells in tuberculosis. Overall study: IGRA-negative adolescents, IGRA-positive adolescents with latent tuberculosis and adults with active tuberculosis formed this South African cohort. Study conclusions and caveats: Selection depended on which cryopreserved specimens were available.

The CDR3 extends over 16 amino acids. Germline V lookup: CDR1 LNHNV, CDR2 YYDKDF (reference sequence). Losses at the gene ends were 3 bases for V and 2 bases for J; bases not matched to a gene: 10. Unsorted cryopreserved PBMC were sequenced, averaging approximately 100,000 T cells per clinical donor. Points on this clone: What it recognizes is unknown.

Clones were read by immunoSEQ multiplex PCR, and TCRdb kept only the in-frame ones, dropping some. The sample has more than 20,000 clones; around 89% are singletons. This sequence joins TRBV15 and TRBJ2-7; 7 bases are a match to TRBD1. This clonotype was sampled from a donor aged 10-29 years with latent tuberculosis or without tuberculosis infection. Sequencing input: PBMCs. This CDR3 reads CATSSTPTGLTYEQYF. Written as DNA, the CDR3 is TGTGCCACCAGCAGCACCCCGACAGGGCTCACCTACGAGCAGTACTTC. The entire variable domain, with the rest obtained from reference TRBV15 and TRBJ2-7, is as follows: DAMVIQNPRYQVTQFGKPVTLSCSQTLNHNVMYWYQQKSSQAPKLLFHYYDKDFNNEADTPDNFQSRRPNTSFCFLDIRSPGLGDTAMYLCATSSTPTGLTYEQYFGPGTRLTVT.